The clone carrying this T cell receptor beta chain showed up just a few times. Its matching antigen is unknown. This entry belongs to a study of beta chain features in type 1 diabetes. Study-wide findings and caveats: Naive, central memory and Treg TCRB repertoires appeared more alike in patients than in healthy donors. A pattern of fewer insertions and more deletions at VDJ junctions was seen in type 1 diabetes patients. TCRB CDR3s from Type 1 diabetes patients were moderately but significantly shorter in all four CD4+ subsets.

Trimming at V came to 0 bases and at J to 5 bases, leaving 3 bases not matched to a gene. Per the germline V gene, CDR1 is SGHKS and CDR2 is YYEKEE (reference sequence). The CDR3 extends over 14 amino acids. The isolated RNA, all of it, was reverse transcribed, so expressed TCRB transcripts were what got sequenced. It was found that naive, central memory and regulatory T cell samples averaged about 3.5 million reads. Here immunoSEQ multiplex PCR was the method, and the copy in TCRdb shows in-frame clones only, minus some. Found here are 150,000 to 190,000 clones, 10% of them singletons; the top ten hold more than 0.4%.

The sequence was collected from a man under 40 with type 1 diabetes. Sequencing used central memory CD4+ T cells from blood. This rearrangement joins TRBV5-5 to TRBJ2-7; 9 bases align to TRBD2. The CDR3 sequence is CASSLGSGRDEQYF. CDR3 coding DNA: TGTGCCAGCAGCTTGGGTAGCGGGAGAGACGAGCAGTACTTC. The whole variable domain, filled in from reference TRBV5-5 and TRBJ2-7, reads DAGVTQSPTHLIKTRGQQVTLRCSPISGHKSVSWYQQVLGQGPQFIFQYYEKEERGRGNFPDRFSARQFPNYSSELNVNALLLGDSALYLCASSLGSGRDEQYFGPGTRLTVT.